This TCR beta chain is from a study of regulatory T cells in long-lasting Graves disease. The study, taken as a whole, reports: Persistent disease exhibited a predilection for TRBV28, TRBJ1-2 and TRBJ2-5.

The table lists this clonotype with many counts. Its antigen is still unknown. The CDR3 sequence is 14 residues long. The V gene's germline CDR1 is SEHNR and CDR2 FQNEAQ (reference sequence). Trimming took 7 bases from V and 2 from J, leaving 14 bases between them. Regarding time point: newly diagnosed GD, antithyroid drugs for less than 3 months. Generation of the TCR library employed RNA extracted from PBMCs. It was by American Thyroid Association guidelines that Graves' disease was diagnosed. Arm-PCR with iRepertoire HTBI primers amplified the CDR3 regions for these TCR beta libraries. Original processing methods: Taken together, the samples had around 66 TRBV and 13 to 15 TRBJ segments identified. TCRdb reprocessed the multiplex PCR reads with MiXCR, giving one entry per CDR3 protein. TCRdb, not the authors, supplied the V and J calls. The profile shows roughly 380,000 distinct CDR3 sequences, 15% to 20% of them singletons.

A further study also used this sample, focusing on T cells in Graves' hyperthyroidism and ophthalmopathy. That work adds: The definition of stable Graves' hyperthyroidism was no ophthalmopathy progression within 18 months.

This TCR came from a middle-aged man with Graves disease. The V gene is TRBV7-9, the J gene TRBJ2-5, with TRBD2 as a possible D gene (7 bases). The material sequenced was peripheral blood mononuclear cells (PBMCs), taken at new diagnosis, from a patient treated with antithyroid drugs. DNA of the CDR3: TGTGCCAGCAATGGGGGGGGCCCTCAAGAGACCCAGTACTTC. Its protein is CASNGGGPQETQYF. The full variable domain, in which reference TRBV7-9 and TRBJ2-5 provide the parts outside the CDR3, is DTGVSQNPRHKITKRGQNVTFRCDPISEHNRLYWYRQTLGQGPEFLTYFQNEAQLEKSRLLSDRFSAERPKGSFSTLEIQRTEQGDSAMYLCASNGGGPQETQYFGPGTRLLVL.